This TCR beta chain was recorded in a study of cytomegalovirus exposure and HLA in healthy donors. Study observations and caveats: Indistinguishable V segments, including TRBV6-2 and TRBV6-3, were excluded.

Amplification used 60 Vbeta primers and 13 Jbeta primers. TCRdb's table, derived via immunoSEQ multiplex PCR, lists solely in-frame clones and lacks some. The table has approximately 160,000 clones, 77% seen once. Donors had nominal health at sampling but likely had unrecorded immune exposures. The germline V gene encodes CDR1 MDHEN and CDR2 SYDVKM. Trimming cost V 10 bases and J 0 bases, with 14 bases left between them. The CDR3 length is 14 residues. With respect to this clone: Its antigen remains unidentified.

The chain couples TRBV28 to TRBJ2-3; maybe TRBD1 (5 bases). The TCR sequence derives from a woman between 25 and 40 years old in good health and CMV-seronegative. The material sequenced was PBMCs. Here the CDR3 DNA reads TGTGCCACCATAGGGCAGGGAAGCACAGATACGCAGTATTTT. Protein sequence: CATIGQGSTDTQYF.